This TCR beta chain was observed in a study of blood T cell repertoires in COVID-19. This CDR3 has 14 amino acids. Trimming took 3 bases from V and 4 from J; bases not matched to a gene: 4. Germline CDR1 MGHRA, CDR2 YSYEKL. Assay used: immunoSEQ multiplex PCR; TCRdb lists only in-frame clones, some missing. The sample yields about 270,000 clones, about 89% seen once. Participant age was roughly 18 to 95 years, and participants resided in about two dozen US areas. Cohort 3 recovery required two negative PCRs, clearance, or symptom resolution. This TCR came from a woman between 18 and 29 years old who had recovered from COVID-19. The chain combines TRBV4-1 with TRBJ2-5, with 8 nucleotides matching TRBD2. Sequenced: PBMCs or T cells enriched from blood (not recorded which). In DNA form, the CDR3 reads TGCGCCAGCAGCCACTTGGGACTAGGAGAGACCCAGTACTTC. Amino acids: CASSHLGLGETQYF.